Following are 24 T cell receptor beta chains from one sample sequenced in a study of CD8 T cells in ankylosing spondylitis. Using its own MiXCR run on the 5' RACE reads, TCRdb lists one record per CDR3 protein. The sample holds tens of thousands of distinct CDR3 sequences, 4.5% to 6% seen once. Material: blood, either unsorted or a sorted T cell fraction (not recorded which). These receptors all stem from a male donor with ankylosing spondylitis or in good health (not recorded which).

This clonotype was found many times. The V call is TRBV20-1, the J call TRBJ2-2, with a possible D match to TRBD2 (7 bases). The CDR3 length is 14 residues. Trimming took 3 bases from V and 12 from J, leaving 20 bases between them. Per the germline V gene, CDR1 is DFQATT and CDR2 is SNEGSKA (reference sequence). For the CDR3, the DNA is TGCAGTGCTAGGGGGAGGGGGGGAGACATAAAGCTGTTTTTT. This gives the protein CSARGRGGDIKLFF.

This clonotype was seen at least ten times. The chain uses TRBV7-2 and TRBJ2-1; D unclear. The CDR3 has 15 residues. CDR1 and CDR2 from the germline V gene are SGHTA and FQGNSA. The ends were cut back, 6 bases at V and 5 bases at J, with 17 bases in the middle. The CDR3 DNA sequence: TGTGCCAGCAGTCGACCCTCCAGTGGGCACAATGAGCAGTTCTTC. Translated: CASSRPSSGHNEQFF.

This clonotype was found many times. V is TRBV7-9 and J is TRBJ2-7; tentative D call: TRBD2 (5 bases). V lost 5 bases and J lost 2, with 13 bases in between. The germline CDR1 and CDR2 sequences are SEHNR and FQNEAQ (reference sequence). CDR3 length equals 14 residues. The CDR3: CASSPYREPYEQYF. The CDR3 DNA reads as TGTGCCAGCAGCCCCTACCGGGAACCCTACGAGCAGTACTTC.

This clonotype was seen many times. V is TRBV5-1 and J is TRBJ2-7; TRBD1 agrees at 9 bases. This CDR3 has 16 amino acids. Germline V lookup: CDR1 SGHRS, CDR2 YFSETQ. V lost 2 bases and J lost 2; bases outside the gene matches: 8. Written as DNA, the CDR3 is TGCGCCAGCAGCTTTGCCGGACAGGGGCTGACCTACGAGCAGTACTTC. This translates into CASSFAGQGLTYEQYF.

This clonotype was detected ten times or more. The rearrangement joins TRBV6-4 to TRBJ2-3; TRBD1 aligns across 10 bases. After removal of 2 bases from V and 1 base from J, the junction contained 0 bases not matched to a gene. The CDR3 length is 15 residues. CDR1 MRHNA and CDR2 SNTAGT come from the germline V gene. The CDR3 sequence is CASSDGTGGTDTQYF. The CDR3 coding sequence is TGTGCCAGCAGTGACGGGACAGGGGGCACAGATACGCAGTATTTT.

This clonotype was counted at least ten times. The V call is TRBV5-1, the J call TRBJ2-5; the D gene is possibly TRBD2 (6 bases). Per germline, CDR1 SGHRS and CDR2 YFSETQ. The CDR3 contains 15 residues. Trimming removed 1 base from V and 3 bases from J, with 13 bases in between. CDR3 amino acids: CASSLRPGAEETQYF. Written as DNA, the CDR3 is TGCGCCAGCAGCTTGAGGCCGGGAGCGGAAGAGACCCAGTACTTC.

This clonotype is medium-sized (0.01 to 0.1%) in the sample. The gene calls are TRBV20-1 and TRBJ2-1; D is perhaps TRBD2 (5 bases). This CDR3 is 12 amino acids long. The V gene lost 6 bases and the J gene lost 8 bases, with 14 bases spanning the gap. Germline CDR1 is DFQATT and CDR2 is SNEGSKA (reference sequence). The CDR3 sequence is CSAGLLRDEQFF. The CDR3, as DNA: TGCAGTGCCGGCCTCCTGCGGGATGAGCAGTTCTTC.

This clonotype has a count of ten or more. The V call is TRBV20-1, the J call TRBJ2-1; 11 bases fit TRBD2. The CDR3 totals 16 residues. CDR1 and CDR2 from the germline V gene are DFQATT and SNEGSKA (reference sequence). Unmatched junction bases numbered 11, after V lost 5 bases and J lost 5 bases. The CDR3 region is CSASRLAGRADNEQFF. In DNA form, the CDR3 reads TGCAGTGCTTCTCGACTAGCGGGAAGGGCCGACAATGAGCAGTTCTTC.

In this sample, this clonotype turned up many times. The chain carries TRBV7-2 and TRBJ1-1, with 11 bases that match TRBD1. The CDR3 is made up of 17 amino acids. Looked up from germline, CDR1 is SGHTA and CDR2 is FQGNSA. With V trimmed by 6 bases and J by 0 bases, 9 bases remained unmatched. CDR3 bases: TGTGCCAGCAGTCATAAAGGACAGGGGGCTTTGAACACTGAAGCTTTCTTT. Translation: CASSHKGQGALNTEAFF.

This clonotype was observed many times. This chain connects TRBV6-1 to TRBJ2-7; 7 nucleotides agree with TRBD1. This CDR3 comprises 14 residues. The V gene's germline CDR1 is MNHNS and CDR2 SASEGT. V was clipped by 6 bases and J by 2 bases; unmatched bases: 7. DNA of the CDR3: TGTGCCAGCAGGGATTACAGGGGTACCTACGAGCAGTACTTC. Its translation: CASRDYRGTYEQYF.

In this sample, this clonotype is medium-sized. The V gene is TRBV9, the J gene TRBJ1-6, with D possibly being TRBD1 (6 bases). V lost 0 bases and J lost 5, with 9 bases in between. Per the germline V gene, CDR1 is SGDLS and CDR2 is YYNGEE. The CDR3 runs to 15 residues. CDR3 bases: TGTGCCAGCAGCGTAGGGGCAGGGGATAATTCACCCCTCCACTTT. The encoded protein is CASSVGAGDNSPLHF.

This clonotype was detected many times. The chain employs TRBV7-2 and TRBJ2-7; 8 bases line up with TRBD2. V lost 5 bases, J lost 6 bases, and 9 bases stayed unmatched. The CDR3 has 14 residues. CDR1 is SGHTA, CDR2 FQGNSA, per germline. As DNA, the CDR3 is TGTGCCAGCAGCCTCCGCGGGGGGTTCGCCGAGCAGTACTTC. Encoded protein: CASSLRGGFAEQYF.

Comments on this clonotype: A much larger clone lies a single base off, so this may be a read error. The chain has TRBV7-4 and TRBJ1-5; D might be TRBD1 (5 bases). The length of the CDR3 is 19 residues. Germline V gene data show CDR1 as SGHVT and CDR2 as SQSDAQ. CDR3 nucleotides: TGTTCCAGCGATTCCCCGGGGGGTGCCTCTATCTATAGCAATCAGCCCCAGCATTTT. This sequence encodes CSSDSPGGASIYSNQPQHF.

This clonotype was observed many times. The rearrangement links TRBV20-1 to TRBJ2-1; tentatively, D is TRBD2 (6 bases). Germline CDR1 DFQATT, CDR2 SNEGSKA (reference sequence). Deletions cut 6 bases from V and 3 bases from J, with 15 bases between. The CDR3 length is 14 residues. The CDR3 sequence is CSAQGGVGYNEQFF. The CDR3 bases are TGCAGTGCCCAAGGAGGGGTCGGCTACAATGAGCAGTTCTTC.

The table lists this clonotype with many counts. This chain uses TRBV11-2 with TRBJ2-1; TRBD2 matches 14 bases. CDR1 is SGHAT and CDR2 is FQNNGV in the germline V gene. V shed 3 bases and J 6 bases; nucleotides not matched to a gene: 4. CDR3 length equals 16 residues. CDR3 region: CASSFTGTSGSNEQFF. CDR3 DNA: TGTGCCAGCAGCTTTACCGGGACTAGCGGGAGCAATGAGCAGTTCTTC.

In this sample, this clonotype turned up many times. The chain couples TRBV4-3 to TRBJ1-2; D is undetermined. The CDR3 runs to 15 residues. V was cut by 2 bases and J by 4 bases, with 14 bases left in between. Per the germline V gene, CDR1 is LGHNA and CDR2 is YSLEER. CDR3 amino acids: CASSQTTREPYGYTF. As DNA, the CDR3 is TGCGCCAGCAGCCAAACCACACGAGAACCCTATGGCTACACCTTC.

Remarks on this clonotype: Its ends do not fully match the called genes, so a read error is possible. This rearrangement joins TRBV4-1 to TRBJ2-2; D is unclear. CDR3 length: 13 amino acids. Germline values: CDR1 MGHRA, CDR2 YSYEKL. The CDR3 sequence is CASSPEVFGELFF. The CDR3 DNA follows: TGTGCCAGCAGCCCTGAGGTCTTCGGGGAGCTGTTTTTT.

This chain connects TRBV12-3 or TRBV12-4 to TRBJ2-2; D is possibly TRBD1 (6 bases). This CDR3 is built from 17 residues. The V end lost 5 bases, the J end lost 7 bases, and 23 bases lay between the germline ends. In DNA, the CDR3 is TGTGCCAGCAGTCCACATCCCTCGGCAGGGGTGGGCGGGGAGCTGTTTTTT. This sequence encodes CASSPHPSAGVGGELFF.

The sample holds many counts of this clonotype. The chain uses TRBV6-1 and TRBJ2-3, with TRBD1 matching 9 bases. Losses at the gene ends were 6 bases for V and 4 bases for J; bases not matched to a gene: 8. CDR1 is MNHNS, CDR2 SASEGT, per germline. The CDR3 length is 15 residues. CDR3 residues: CASRSGTGFSDTQYF. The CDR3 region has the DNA TGTGCCAGCAGGAGTGGGACAGGGTTTTCAGATACGCAGTATTTT.

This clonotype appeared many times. This CDR3 reads CASRGTSLETQYF. The CDR3, as DNA: TGTGCCAGCAGGGGCACCTCATTGGAGACCCAGTACTTC. V is TRBV7-2 and J is TRBJ2-5; D gene ambiguous. This CDR3 is built from 13 residues. Germline lookup yields CDR1 SGHTA and CDR2 FQGNSA. Trimming took off 6 bases at V and 5 bases at J, with 13 bases between the two ends.

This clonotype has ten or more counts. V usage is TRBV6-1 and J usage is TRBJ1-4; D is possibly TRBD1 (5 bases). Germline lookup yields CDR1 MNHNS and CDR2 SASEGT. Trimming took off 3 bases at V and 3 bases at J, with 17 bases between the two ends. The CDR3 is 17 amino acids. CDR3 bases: TGTGCCAGCAGTGAGAGACCGGCGAGGGGATCTAATGAAAAACTGTTTTTT. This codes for CASSERPARGSNEKLFF.

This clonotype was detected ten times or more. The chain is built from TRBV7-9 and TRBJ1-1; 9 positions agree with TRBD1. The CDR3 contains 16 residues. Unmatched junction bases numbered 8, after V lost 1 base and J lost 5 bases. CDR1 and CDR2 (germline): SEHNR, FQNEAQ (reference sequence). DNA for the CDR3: TGTGCCAGCAGCTTAGACGATGGACAGGGGAGAACTGAAGCTTTCTTT. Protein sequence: CASSLDDGQGRTEAFF.

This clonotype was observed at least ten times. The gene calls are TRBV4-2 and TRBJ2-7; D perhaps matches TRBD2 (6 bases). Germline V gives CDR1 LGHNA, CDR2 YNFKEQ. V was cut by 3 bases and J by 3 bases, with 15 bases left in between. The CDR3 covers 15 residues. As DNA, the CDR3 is TGTGCCAGCAGCCAGTCCGAGGAGGGCGGCTACGAGCAGTACTTC. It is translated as CASSQSEEGGYEQYF.

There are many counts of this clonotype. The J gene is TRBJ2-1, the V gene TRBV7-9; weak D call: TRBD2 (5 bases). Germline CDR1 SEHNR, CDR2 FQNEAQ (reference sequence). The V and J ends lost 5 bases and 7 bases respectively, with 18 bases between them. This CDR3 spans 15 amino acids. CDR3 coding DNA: TGTGCCAGCAGCCCCCGAGGGTTATCGATTAATGAGCAGTTCTTC. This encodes CASSPRGLSINEQFF.